Listed here are 28 T cell receptor beta chains from one sample, sequenced in a study of cytomegalovirus exposure and HLA in healthy donors. The primer mix had 60 Vbeta and 13 Jbeta primers. The table came from immunoSEQ multiplex PCR; TCRdb's copy has only in-frame clones and leaves some out. The sample yields roughly 90,000 clones, over 65% seen once. Sequencing was carried out using PBMCs. All receptors derive from a woman in her forties in good health and CMV-seropositive.

This chain connects TRBV12-5 to TRBJ1-2; no firm D call. V dropped 4 bases and J dropped 8 bases, with 11 bases sitting between them. The CDR3 loop spans 12 amino acids. CDR1 and CDR2 (germline): LGHNT, FRNRAP. The CDR3 DNA is TGTGCTAGTGGTTCTCCCCCAAGCGGCTACACCTTC. Its protein is CASGSPPSGYTF.

The chain uses TRBV10-3 and TRBJ1-5; D might be TRBD1 (5 bases). This CDR3 comprises 16 residues. V was cut by 2 bases and J by 0 bases, with 11 bases left in between. The germline CDR1 and CDR2 sequences are ENHRY and SYGVKD. In DNA form, the CDR3 reads TGTGCCATCAGTGAGCCGGGAGGGGATAGCAATCAGCCCCAGCATTTT. Protein sequence: CAISEPGGDSNQPQHF.

The gene calls are TRBV28 and TRBJ1-1; a possible D gene is TRBD1 (5 bases). V gave up 6 bases and J gave up 8 bases, with 22 bases separating them. Germline CDR1 and CDR2: MDHEN and SYDVKM. The length of the CDR3 is 15 residues. The CDR3 DNA follows: TGTGCCAGCAGCCTTCCTGACAGTAGTTCTGCGGAAGCTTTCTTT. This gives the protein CASSLPDSSSAEAFF.

The chain carries TRBV6-5 and TRBJ2-3; no clear D gene. Germline assignment: CDR1 MNHEY and CDR2 SVGAGI. The CDR3 runs to 13 residues. With 6 bases removed from V and 2 bases from J, the gap between germline ends came to 9 bases. CDR3 nucleotide sequence: TGTGCCAGCAGACAAACCTTCACAGATACGCAGTATTTT. This gives the protein CASRQTFTDTQYF.

This clone came up once. This chain uses TRBV5-4 with TRBJ1-1; tentative D call: TRBD1 (5 bases). CDR1 SGHNT and CDR2 YYREEE come from the germline V gene (reference sequence). The CDR3 extends over 16 amino acids. Trimming cost V 0 bases and J 4 bases, with 16 bases left between them. CDR3 in DNA: TGTGCCAGCAGCTTGGCCGGGGGGGAGGGTGGCACTGAAGCTTTCTTT. This sequence encodes CASSLAGGEGGTEAFF.

CDR3 sequence: CASSDSSNTGELFF. CDR3 bases: TGTGCCAGCAGCGACAGTTCGAACACCGGGGAGCTGTTTTTT. The rearrangement joins TRBV28 to TRBJ2-2; tentatively, D is TRBD1 (5 bases). Germline lookup yields CDR1 MDHEN and CDR2 SYDVKM. There are 14 residues in the CDR3. Trimming pared 6 bases from V and 0 bases from J, leaving 8 bases between.

The V gene is TRBV11-3, the J gene TRBJ2-1, with 15 bases lining up with TRBD2. V dropped 4 bases and J dropped 0; count of bases not matched to a gene: 4. Germline CDR1 reads SGHNT; CDR2 reads YENEEA. The CDR3 length is 18 residues. The CDR3: CASSSRTSGRGSYNEQFF. The CDR3 DNA reads TGTGCCAGCAGCTCAAGGACTAGCGGGAGGGGCTCCTACAATGAGCAGTTCTTC.

A few counts support this clone. In DNA, the CDR3 is TGCGCCAGCAGCTTGCAGGGAACCGGGGAGCTGTTTTTT. It specifies CASSLQGTGELFF. The chain employs TRBV5-1 and TRBJ2-2; the D gene is possibly TRBD1 (5 bases). The CDR3 covers 13 residues. CDR1 SGHRS and CDR2 YFSETQ come from the germline V gene. V was trimmed by 1 base and J by 5 bases, leaving 6 bases between them.

The V and J genes are TRBV6-5 and TRBJ2-1, with 7 bases aligning to TRBD1. This CDR3 contains 13 residues. The germline V gene encodes CDR1 MNHEY and CDR2 SVGAGI. The junction had 7 bases not matched to a gene; V was cut back by 2 bases and J by 12 bases. The CDR3 reads CASSYNLQGLQFF. The CDR3 nucleotides are TGTGCCAGCAGTTACAATTTACAGGGGCTGCAGTTCTTC.

Turning to this clone: Other DNA sequences in the same sample also yield this CDR3. Here the CDR3 reads CASSLDSLFSGNTIYF. CDR3 nucleotides: TGCGCCAGCAGCTTGGACAGTCTATTCTCCGGAAACACCATATATTTT. V gene TRBV5-1 combines with J gene TRBJ1-3; D is ambiguous. The CDR3 is made up of 16 amino acids. Germline V lookup: CDR1 SGHRS, CDR2 YFSETQ. Trimming removed 0 bases at V and 4 bases at J, with 14 bases between.

V is TRBV18 and J is TRBJ2-2; 10 positions agree with TRBD2. The germline gives CDR1 KGHSH, CDR2 LQKENI. The CDR3 sequence is 21 residues long. After removal of 0 bases from V and 6 bases from J, the junction contained 19 bases not matched to a gene. The CDR3 bases are TGTGCCAGCTCACCACCCGATCCTAGCGGGAGTATTCCGATCCCCGCCGGGGAGCTGTTTTTT. This sequence encodes CASSPPDPSGSIPIPAGELFF. The full variable domain, rest sourced from reference TRBV18 and TRBJ2-2, is NAGVMQNPRHLVRRRGQEARLRCSPMKGHSHVYWYRQLPEEGLKFMVYLQKENIIDESGMPKERFSAEFPKEGPSILRIQQVVRGDSAAYFCASSPPDPSGSIPIPAGELFFGEGSRLTVL.

This clone has only a few counts. The J gene is TRBJ2-3, the V gene TRBV6-1; D is perhaps TRBD1 (5 bases). Trimming removed 2 bases from V and 1 base from J, with 7 bases in between. CDR1 is MNHNS and CDR2 is SASEGT in the germline V gene. The CDR3 is made up of 14 amino acids. The CDR3 bases are TGTGCCAGCAGTGAACGCAGGGGCACAGATACGCAGTATTTT. It encodes CASSERRGTDTQYF.

The chain joins TRBV6-1 to TRBJ2-1, with 7 bases matching TRBD1. CDR3 length: 15 amino acids. Germline V gives CDR1 MNHNS, CDR2 SASEGT. After removal of 7 bases from V and 0 bases from J, the junction contained 6 bases not matched to a gene. The CDR3 DNA reads TGTGCCAGCACCTACAGGGGAAGCTCCTACAATGAGCAGTTCTTC. Protein product: CASTYRGSSYNEQFF.

The chain employs TRBV28 and TRBJ2-3; TRBD1 agrees at 9 bases. The J segment lost 6 bases and the V segment lost 7 bases, leaving 8 bases of the junction unmatched. CDR3 size: 14 residues. Germline CDR1 reads MDHEN; CDR2 reads SYDVKM. The CDR3 spells CASTPTGGWDTQYF. CDR3 coding DNA: TGTGCCAGCACCCCGACAGGGGGATGGGATACGCAGTATTTT.

The chain combines TRBV27 with TRBJ2-2; D gene unclear. The CDR3 is made up of 14 amino acids. V was shortened by 2 bases and J by 8 bases, with 12 bases between the two germline ends. Germline V lookup: CDR1 MNHEY, CDR2 SMNVEV (reference sequence). The CDR3 spells CASSLLVNEGELFF. As DNA, the CDR3 is TGTGCCAGCAGTTTACTCGTTAATGAGGGGGAGCTGTTTTTT.

The rearrangement uses TRBV11-2 and TRBJ2-1; D might be TRBD1 (6 bases). Germline V CDR1 and CDR2: SGHAT, FQNNGV. This CDR3 spans 15 amino acids. Trimming took off 2 bases at V and 0 bases at J, with 8 bases between the two ends. In nucleotides, the CDR3 is TGTGCCAGCAGCTTAACAGGGAGCTCCTACAATGAGCAGTTCTTC. Encoded protein: CASSLTGSSYNEQFF.

The V and J genes are TRBV27 and TRBJ2-6; TRBD2 matches at 11 bases. The CDR3 is made up of 18 amino acids. Germline trimming cut 1 base from V and 4 bases from J; bases unmatched to any gene: 6. The V gene's germline CDR1 is MNHEY and CDR2 SMNVEV (reference sequence). The CDR3 DNA reads as TGTGCCAGCAGTTTATTTACTAGCGGGAGTTTCGGGGCCAACGTCCTGACTTTC. Protein: CASSLFTSGSFGANVLTF.

V gene TRBV6-5 combines with J gene TRBJ2-7; maybe TRBD2 (6 bases). Trimming took off 6 bases at V and 7 bases at J, with 19 bases between the two ends. There are 14 residues in the CDR3. Germline CDR1 MNHEY, CDR2 SVGAGI. The DNA for the CDR3 is TGTGCCAGCAGCCCCATCCTGTTGGCGGGGGAGCAGTACTTC. Encoded protein: CASSPILLAGEQYF.

The gene calls are TRBV7-2 and TRBJ2-4; TRBD1 matches at 7 bases. J lost 7 bases, V lost 5 bases, and 8 bases had no gene match. Germline V gives CDR1 SGHTA, CDR2 FQGNSA. CDR3 length: 14 amino acids. CDR3 bases: TGTGCCAGCAGCCCGACAGGGCTCTGGAACATTCAGTACTTC. Translation gives CASSPTGLWNIQYF. Full variable domain (rest looked up from reference TRBV7-2 and TRBJ2-4): GAGVSQSPSNKVTEKGKDVELRCDPISGHTALYWYRQSLGQGLEFLIYFQGNSAPDKSGLPSDRFSAERTGGSVSTLTIQRTQQEDSAVYLCASSPTGLWNIQYFGAGTRLSVL.

The chain is built from TRBV4-1 and TRBJ1-1; D possibly corresponds to TRBD1 (5 bases). In germline, CDR1 is MGHRA, CDR2 YSYEKL. Trimming stripped 0 bases from V and 7 bases from J, with 12 bases between. The CDR3 has 14 amino acids. The CDR3 DNA reads as TGCGCCAGCAGCCAAGATCCCCTACAGGTTGAAGCTTTCTTT. Amino acid sequence: CASSQDPLQVEAFF.

J is TRBJ2-7 and V is TRBV18; 7 nucleotides agree with TRBD1. Looked up from germline, CDR1 is KGHSH and CDR2 is LQKENI. The CDR3 sequence is 18 residues long. V was pared by 1 base and J by 0 bases, with 12 bases of the junction left unmatched. The CDR3 sequence: CASSPRPVGQDLSYEQYF. The CDR3 coding sequence is TGTGCCAGCTCACCACGGCCCGTTGGACAGGACCTCTCCTACGAGCAGTACTTC. The entire variable domain, with the rest obtained from reference TRBV18 and TRBJ2-7, is as follows: NAGVMQNPRHLVRRRGQEARLRCSPMKGHSHVYWYRQLPEEGLKFMVYLQKENIIDESGMPKERFSAEFPKEGPSILRIQQVVRGDSAAYFCASSPRPVGQDLSYEQYFGPGTRLTVT.

This clone came up a few times. This chain joins TRBV6-1 and TRBJ2-1, with 11 bases that match TRBD2. This CDR3 is built from 15 residues. The germline gives CDR1 MNHNS, CDR2 SASEGT. V trimming: 1 base; J trimming: 7 bases; junction bases outside the gene matches: 3. The DNA of the CDR3 is TGTGCCAGCAGTGAAGAACTAGCGGGAGTTAATGAGCAGTTCTTC. This gives the protein CASSEELAGVNEQFF.

The genes are TRBV19 and TRBJ2-1; 11 bases line up with TRBD2. Per germline, CDR1 LNHDA and CDR2 SQIVND (reference sequence). After removal of 7 bases from V and 8 bases from J, the junction contained 10 bases not matched to a gene. The CDR3 totals 15 residues. CDR3 sequence: CASISGLAGPYEQFF. The CDR3 coding sequence is TGTGCCAGTATTTCAGGACTAGCGGGCCCGTATGAGCAGTTCTTC. The full variable domain, its missing parts supplied by reference TRBV19 and TRBJ2-1, is DGGITQSPKYLFRKEGQNVTLSCEQNLNHDAMYWYRQDPGQGLRLIYYSQIVNDFQKGDIAEGYSVSREKKESFPLTVTSAQKNPTAFYLCASISGLAGPYEQFFGPGTRLTVL.

This sequence joins TRBV5-1 and TRBJ2-3; D call uncertain. Deletions cut 0 bases from V and 3 bases from J, with 11 bases between. Germline lookup yields CDR1 SGHRS and CDR2 YFSETQ. This CDR3 spans 15 amino acids. The CDR3 region is CASSLAPARTDTQYF. CDR3 DNA: TGCGCCAGCAGCTTGGCCCCTGCGAGGACAGATACGCAGTATTTT. Filled out from reference TRBV5-1 and TRBJ2-3, the complete variable domain reads KAGVTQTPRYLIKTRGQQVTLSCSPISGHRSVSWYQQTPGQGLQFLFEYFSETQRNKGNFPGRFSGRQFSNSRSEMNVSTLELGDSALYLCASSLAPARTDTQYFGPGTRLTVL.

This clone was detected a few times. The chain is built from TRBV6-5 and TRBJ2-1, with a possible D match to TRBD2 (6 bases). The V gene lost 6 bases and the J gene lost 0 bases, with 12 bases spanning the gap. This CDR3 is built from 15 residues. Germline V CDR1 and CDR2: MNHEY, SVGAGI. The CDR3 here is CASRSGPDSYNEQFF. The CDR3 nucleotides read TGTGCCAGCAGAAGCGGGCCCGACTCCTACAATGAGCAGTTCTTC.

The DNA for the CDR3 is TGTGCCAGCAGCTTAGTAGCTCTAGGCTACGAGCAGTACTTC. This gives the protein CASSLVALGYEQYF. This chain uses TRBV7-8 with TRBJ2-7; no definite D call. The CDR3 length is 14 residues. Germline CDR1 SGHVS, CDR2 FQNEAQ. The V and J ends lost 1 base and 3 bases respectively, with 10 bases between them.

The V and J genes are TRBV5-4 and TRBJ2-5, with D perhaps TRBD2 (5 bases). The better agreement between TRBJ2-7 and the DNA end casts doubt on the J call. CDR1 and CDR2 from the germline V gene are SGHNT and YYREEE (reference sequence). This CDR3 contains 14 residues. This chain's CDR3 is CASSLGGYAYEQYF. DNA for the CDR3: TGTGCCAGCAGCTTGGGCGGGTACGCCTACGAGCAGTACTTC.

The genes are TRBV5-4 and TRBJ2-3; 7 bases are shared with TRBD2. The CDR3 consists of 16 residues. V lost 2 bases to trimming and J lost 6 bases; unmatched junction nucleotides: 12. From germline, CDR1 is SGHNT and CDR2 YYREEE (reference sequence). The CDR3 coding sequence is TGTGCCAGCAGCTTTGTTAGCGGGTCCGGGAGGGATACGCAGTATTTT. Translation gives CASSFVSGSGRDTQYF.